A selection of T cell receptor beta chains follows, all from one sample in a study of blood T cell repertoires in COVID-19. Sequencing was performed with immunoSEQ multiplex PCR; in TCRdb, only in-frame clones are kept and a portion is missing. The table has roughly 130,000 clones, roughly four fifths seen once. Sequencing was performed on peripheral blood. These receptors were obtained from a man aged 80 or over with acute or convalescent COVID-19. Both conserved end residues are trimmed from each CDR3. Each record gives: J gene, V gene, CDR3 protein.

>TRBJ2-1|TRBV5-4
ASSPTGYNEQF
>TRBJ2-6|TRBV6-5
ASRPPGPGANVLT
>TRBJ2-7|TRBV19
ASSARQGPTYEQY
>TRBJ2-5|TRBV19
ASSTGVWETQY
>TRBJ2-7|TRBV18
ASSPFDSPPYEQY
>TRBJ2-5|TRBV9
ASSVDQQGTQY
>TRBJ1-2|TRBV6-5
ASRGQVNYGYT
>TRBJ2-1|TRBV19
ASSGRGYDEQF
>TRBJ2-4|TRBV2
ASSELRTSGGSKNIQY
>TRBJ1-2|TRBV7-9
ASSLLGQTLYGYT
>TRBJ2-3|TRBV5-1
ASRGSTDTQY
>TRBJ2-3|TRBV27
ASSSTRGWEVDTQY
>TRBJ1-4|TRBV19
ASSFRQGANEKLF
>TRBJ1-5|TRBV9
ASSPQGSNQPQH
>TRBJ1-4|TRBV24-1
ATSDHRDSQEKLF
>TRBJ2-1|TRBV11-3
ASSSNEYNEQF
>TRBJ2-3|TRBV6-5
ASSLTSGYDTDTQY
>TRBJ2-7|TRBV11-2
ASSPSGGLTYEQY
>TRBJ2-7|TRBV30
AWIAAYEQY
>TRBJ2-7|TRBV11-3
ASSLEGTTILNEQY
>TRBJ2-3|TRBV9
ASNTPSDTQY
>TRBJ2-6|TRBV27
ASRTGGATGANVLT
>TRBJ1-5|TRBV5-6
ASSRGQLSNQPQH
>TRBJ2-7|TRBV30
AWSHPRTGAVYEQY
>TRBJ1-2|TRBV7-2
ASSEGTFGYT
>TRBJ1-2|TRBV4-3
ASSQAQGAGSYGYT
>TRBJ1-1|TRBV6-5
ASSYMPGVEAF
>TRBJ1-1|TRBV5-5
ASSFTPTEAF
>TRBJ1-5|TRBV19
ATRTGSLTQPQH
>TRBJ2-4|TRBV6-5
ASSPGQGKNIQY
>TRBJ1-2|TRBV6-5
ASTLIQGADYGYT
>TRBJ2-3|TRBV1
TSSQEVGWASTDTQY
>TRBJ1-2|TRBV28
ASSPGDRIYGYT
>TRBJ2-7|TRBV3-1/TRBV3-2
ASSLRDRSYEQY
>TRBJ1-2|TRBV5-1
ASSLRTGSGGYT
>TRBJ2-7|TRBV3-1/TRBV3-2
ASSQLDRSIQY
>TRBJ1-1|TRBV7-3
ASSLQSRGEAF
>TRBJ2-3|TRBV10-2
ASGGLAGSTDTQY
>TRBJ2-5|TRBV5-1
ASKSQETQY
>TRBJ1-2|TRBV20-1
SASPGYGYT
>TRBJ2-7|TRBV20-1
SASSRRDSGGYYEQY
>TRBJ2-3|TRBV6-5
ASSYSFSGVRDTQY
>TRBJ1-3|TRBV15
ATSRDPGSGNTIY
>TRBJ2-1|TRBV10-1
ASTTGTGHTKYNEQF
>TRBJ2-7|TRBV4-3
ASSSGFRGFANEQY
>TRBJ1-1|TRBV19
ASSIGQGNTEAF
>TRBJ1-5|TRBV19
ASSGGTAFYNQPQH
>TRBJ1-1|TRBV2
ASSAKGSNTEAF
>TRBJ1-1|TRBV4-2
ASSNYRGGTEAF
>TRBJ1-2|TRBV12-3/TRBV12-4
ASSPDRVGYT
>TRBJ2-7|TRBV30
AFTRSSYEQY
>TRBJ1-1|TRBV5-4
ASSGRQGRGAEAF
>TRBJ1-6|TRBV5-4
ASSLGHPGALH
>TRBJ2-3|TRBV28
ASSSAGQGGTDTQY
>TRBJ2-5|TRBV7-2
ASTVLAGGPGETQY
>TRBJ2-1|TRBV7-2
ASSFQRNSYNEQF
>TRBJ2-3|TRBV7-9
ASSLIQAVDTDTQY
>TRBJ2-6|TRBV28
ASTMRGPGANVLT
>TRBJ1-4|TRBV6-6
ASSPASGGGEKLF
>TRBJ1-3|TRBV9
ASSVDPTGGSGNTIY